The 14 T cell receptor beta chains below all came from one sample that was sequenced in a study of T cell repertoires in cytomegalovirus infection. TCRdb processed the reads anew with MiXCR; each CDR3 protein has one entry. The sample records about 360,000 distinct CDR3 sequences, over 15% being singletons. Sequencing input: PBMCs. Source of these receptors: a human donor in good health (CMV status not recorded). Some clones in this sample may be carry-over from other donors' samples.

This chain connects TRBV9 to TRBJ2-1, with D perhaps being TRBD1 or TRBD2 (5 bases each). The CDR3 loop spans 15 amino acids. Germline CDR1 reads SGDLS; CDR2 reads YYNGEE. V lost 4 bases, J lost 2 bases, and 13 bases lay in between. CDR3 in amino acids: CASSLSGTTYNEQFF. The CDR3 DNA reads as TGTGCCAGCAGCCTCTCCGGGACGACCTACAATGAGCAGTTCTTC.

The chain combines TRBV27 with TRBJ1-2; D is uncertain. V lost 0 bases and J lost 4, with 12 bases in between. Germline CDR1 and CDR2: MNHEY and SMNVEV (reference sequence). The CDR3 runs 15 residues. The CDR3, as DNA: TGTGCCAGCAGTTTATCGCCCCGGCCACTCTATGGCTACACCTTC. Translating gives CASSLSPRPLYGYTF.

The chain employs TRBV10-3 and TRBJ1-1; D unresolved. The CDR3 runs to 16 residues. V gave up 0 bases and J gave up 0 bases, with 11 bases separating them. The germline V gene encodes CDR1 ENHRY and CDR2 SYGVKD. CDR3 sequence reads: CAISESVVRLNTEAFF. DNA of the CDR3: TGTGCCATCAGTGAGTCAGTAGTCCGGCTGAACACTGAAGCTTTCTTT.

This clonotype was detected a few times. The V and J genes are TRBV15 and TRBJ1-3; D gene unclear. Deletions cut 0 bases from V and 0 bases from J, with 6 bases between. CDR3 length: 15 residues. CDR1 and CDR2 from the germline V gene are LNHNV and YYDKDF (reference sequence). The CDR3 nucleotides read TGTGCCACCAGCAGAGATCCGGGCTCTGGAAACACCATATATTTT. As protein: CATSRDPGSGNTIYF.

Regarding this clonotype: A much larger clonotype is one base distant, so this may be a read error. V is TRBV5-3 and J is TRBJ2-1; D is perhaps TRBD2 (5 bases). TRBV5-3 is designated an ORF whose function remains uncertain. The CDR3 has 14 residues. The CDR3 nucleotides read TGTGCCAGCAGCTTGCGGGTCAGTTCGGCTGAGCAGTTCTTC. Protein: CASSLRVSSAEQFF.

The gene calls are TRBV6-1 and TRBJ2-1; D might be TRBD1 or TRBD2, each matching 6 bases. Germline V gene sequence: CDR1 MNHNS, CDR2 SASEGT. The CDR3 is 16 residues long. The V end lost 3 bases, the J end lost 6 bases, and 18 bases lay between the germline ends. The DNA of the CDR3 is TGTGCCAGCAGTGAGGGGGGCTCACTTACGGGCAATGAGCAGTTCTTC. Translated, it gives CASSEGGSLTGNEQFF.

This clonotype was found many times. The CDR3 is CASSADGHTGELFF. As DNA, the CDR3 is TGTGCCAGCAGCGCGGACGGGCACACCGGGGAGCTGTTTTTT. The genes are TRBV6-5 and TRBJ2-2; D unresolved. CDR3 length equals 14 residues. The V and J ends lost 6 bases and 3 bases respectively, with 11 bases between them. The germline CDR1 and CDR2 sequences are MNHEY and SVGAGI.

The chain has TRBV29-1 and TRBJ2-1; D uncertain. Trimming left V 6 bases short and J 0 bases short, with 9 bases between. The CDR3 is made up of 13 amino acids. From germline, CDR1 is SQVTM and CDR2 ANQGSEA. DNA for the CDR3: TGCAGCGTGATACAGCACTCCTACAATGAGCAGTTCTTC. Encoded protein: CSVIQHSYNEQFF.

This clonotype has at least ten counts. The genes are TRBV7-2 and TRBJ2-3, with 13 bases that match TRBD2. Trimming took 1 base from V and 6 from J; bases not matched to a gene: 7. Germline V gene data show CDR1 as SGHTA and CDR2 as FQGNSA. The CDR3 sequence is 17 residues long. The CDR3 DNA is TGTGCCAGCAGCTTAGAATGGACTAGCGGGAGCCCCGATACGCAGTATTTT. As protein: CASSLEWTSGSPDTQYF.

This clonotype was found a few times. The rearrangement uses TRBV28 and TRBJ2-5; 8 nucleotides align to TRBD2. Germline values: CDR1 MDHEN, CDR2 SYDVKM. CDR3 length: 15 residues. Losses at the gene ends were 6 bases for V and 5 bases for J; bases not matched to a gene: 11. CDR3 nucleotides: TGTGCCAGCAGCCCCCCCGGGGGGGGGCGGGAGACCCAGTACTTC. Its protein is CASSPPGGGRETQYF.

This clonotype was detected many times. The CDR3 loop is CASSLVGRESGYTF. For the CDR3, the DNA is TGTGCCAGCAGCTTAGTTGGCAGGGAGAGCGGCTACACCTTC. This chain links TRBV7-2 with TRBJ1-2; TRBD1 might be the D (5 bases). CDR1 and CDR2 (germline): SGHTA, FQGNSA. Trimming pared 1 base from V and 8 bases from J, leaving 14 bases between. CDR3 length: 14 residues.

This clonotype was seen more than once but under ten times. V and J are TRBV12-5 and TRBJ2-3, with 8 bases identical to TRBD2. The CDR3 covers 16 residues. Germline-derived CDR1 and CDR2 are LGHNT and FRNRAP. V trimming: 0 bases; J trimming: 2 bases; junction bases outside the gene matches: 4. The CDR3 protein is CASGLVVAGNTDTQYF. The CDR3 region has the DNA TGTGCTAGTGGTTTGGTAGTAGCGGGGAACACAGATACGCAGTATTTT.

This clonotype was counted many times. J is TRBJ2-6 and V is TRBV7-2; D is unresolved. Trimming shortened V by 2 bases and J by 3 bases, and 8 bases separated the two germline ends. Germline V CDR1 and CDR2: SGHTA, FQGNSA. This CDR3 region has 15 residues. The CDR3 DNA reads as TGTGCCAGCAGCTTAACGGGTGGTGGGGCCAACGTCCTGACTTTC. Its protein is CASSLTGGGANVLTF.

The sample holds many counts of this clonotype. J is TRBJ1-1 and V is TRBV28; possibly TRBD1 for D (6 bases). V shed 5 bases and J shed 4 bases, with 23 bases lying between them. From germline, CDR1 is MDHEN and CDR2 SYDVKM. The CDR3 has 17 amino acids. The CDR3 DNA is TGTGCCAGCAGTGCCTCCGGGGGCACTAGGCAGGGCACTGAAGCTTTCTTT. Translated, it gives CASSASGGTRQGTEAFF.